This is a list of T cell receptor beta chains from one sample in a study of cytomegalovirus exposure and HLA in healthy donors. TCRdb keeps only in-frame clones here, not all; method: immunoSEQ multiplex PCR. Of 150,000 to 200,000 clones in the sample, 70% to 85% were seen once. Sample: PBMCs. The origin of the receptors is a woman aged 55-69 years in good health and CMV-seropositive. Each CDR3 is given with its conserved first and last residue. The D gene is left open where the match is weak. Some rows mark clone size as missing; the rest say once, few, many or name a class of expanded clone.

j_gene: TRBJ1-5; abundance: few; d_gene: TRBD1; v_gene: TRBV7-8; len: 15; CDR3aa: CASSFRDRGNQPQHF; CDR3nt: TGTGCCAGCAGCTTTAGGGACAGGGGGAATCAGCCCCAGCATTTT
j_gene: TRBJ1-5; abundance: -; d_gene: -; v_gene: TRBV19; len: 13; CDR3aa: CASMRQSNQPQHF; CDR3nt: TGTGCCAGTATGCGACAGAGCAATCAGCCCCAGCATTTT
j_gene: TRBJ2-3; abundance: -; d_gene: -; v_gene: TRBV7-9; len: 11; CDR3aa: CASSFSDTQYF; CDR3nt: TGTGCCAGCAGCTTCTCCGATACGCAGTATTTT
j_gene: TRBJ1-1; abundance: few; d_gene: -; v_gene: TRBV9; len: 13; CDR3aa: CASSTGPGDEAFF; CDR3nt: TGTGCCAGCAGCACTGGACCAGGGGACGAAGCTTTCTTT
j_gene: TRBJ2-6; abundance: -; d_gene: -; v_gene: TRBV6-5; len: 15; CDR3aa: CASSTQAAGANGLTF; CDR3nt: TGTGCCAGCAGTACCCAGGCAGCTGGGGCCAACGGCCTGACTTTC
j_gene: TRBJ2-7; abundance: once; d_gene: -; v_gene: TRBV5-6; len: 14; CDR3aa: CASSLTGPSYEQYF; CDR3nt: TGTGCCAGCAGCTTAACAGGGCCCTCCTACGAGCAGTACTTC
j_gene: TRBJ1-6; abundance: -; d_gene: TRBD1; v_gene: TRBV7-2; len: 18; CDR3aa: CASSHAHPGTDYNSPLHF; CDR3nt: TGTGCCAGCAGCCACGCCCATCCCGGGACAGACTATAATTCACCCCTCCACTTT
j_gene: TRBJ2-7; abundance: -; d_gene: -; v_gene: TRBV18; len: 13; CDR3aa: CASSTQGNYEQYF; CDR3nt: TGTGCCAGCTCAACCCAGGGGAACTACGAGCAGTACTTC
j_gene: TRBJ2-7; abundance: -; d_gene: -; v_gene: TRBV7-9; len: 12; CDR3aa: CASSSRTYEQYF; CDR3nt: TGTGCCAGCAGCTCCAGAACCTACGAGCAGTACTTC
j_gene: TRBJ1-3; abundance: -; d_gene: TRBD1; v_gene: TRBV7-8; len: 16; CDR3aa: CASSSRTGIPGNTIYF; CDR3nt: TGTGCCAGCAGCTCGCGGACAGGGATCCCTGGAAACACCATATATTTT
j_gene: TRBJ2-6; abundance: -; d_gene: TRBD2; v_gene: TRBV6-5; len: 13; CDR3aa: CATGRAGANVLTF; CDR3nt: TGTGCCACGGGGAGGGCCGGGGCCAACGTCCTGACTTTC
j_gene: TRBJ2-1; abundance: -; d_gene: TRBD2; v_gene: TRBV5-4; len: 15; CDR3aa: CASSLGLAGNNEQFF; CDR3nt: TGTGCCAGCAGCTTAGGGCTAGCGGGGAACAATGAGCAGTTCTTC
j_gene: TRBJ1-3; abundance: few; d_gene: -; v_gene: TRBV7-8; len: 18; CDR3aa: CASSLKPRTAYSGNTIYF; CDR3nt: TGTGCCAGCAGCTTAAAACCCCGGACAGCTTACTCTGGAAACACCATATATTTT
j_gene: TRBJ2-7; abundance: -; d_gene: TRBD2; v_gene: TRBV19; len: 15; CDR3aa: CASSIGAGGPYEQYF; CDR3nt: TGTGCCAGTAGTATAGGAGCGGGAGGACCCTACGAGCAGTACTTC
j_gene: TRBJ2-7; abundance: -; d_gene: -; v_gene: TRBV29-1; len: 11; CDR3aa: CSTDLDYEQYF; CDR3nt: TGCAGTACTGACCTAGATTACGAGCAGTACTTC
j_gene: TRBJ2-2; abundance: -; d_gene: -; v_gene: TRBV18; len: 15; CDR3aa: CASSPWGLNTGELFF; CDR3nt: TGTGCCAGCTCACCCTGGGGGCTCAACACCGGGGAGCTGTTTTTT
j_gene: TRBJ1-5; abundance: -; d_gene: TRBD1; v_gene: TRBV18; len: 13; CDR3aa: CASSPGQGGVEHF; CDR3nt: TGTGCCAGCTCACCTGGACAGGGGGGTGTCGAACATTTT
j_gene: TRBJ2-1; abundance: few; d_gene: TRBD2; v_gene: TRBV7-2; len: 15; CDR3aa: CASSLNGLAGDEQFF; CDR3nt: TGTGCCAGCAGCTTAAACGGGCTAGCGGGAGATGAGCAGTTCTTC
j_gene: TRBJ1-4; abundance: -; d_gene: -; v_gene: TRBV29-1; len: 12; CDR3aa: CSVARYNEKLFF; CDR3nt: TGCAGCGTTGCGCGCTATAATGAAAAACTGTTTTTT
j_gene: TRBJ1-2; abundance: -; d_gene: -; v_gene: TRBV28; len: 13; CDR3aa: CASSGREVYGYTF; CDR3nt: TGTGCCAGCAGTGGTAGGGAGGTGTATGGCTACACCTTC
j_gene: TRBJ2-3; abundance: few; d_gene: -; v_gene: TRBV6-4; len: 11; CDR3aa: CASSSSDTQYF; CDR3nt: TGTGCCAGCAGTTCCTCAGATACGCAGTATTTT
j_gene: TRBJ2-3; abundance: -; d_gene: -; v_gene: TRBV25-1; len: 15; CDR3aa: CASSVGNSVADTQYF; CDR3nt: TGTGCCAGCAGTGTAGGGAATAGCGTGGCAGATACGCAGTATTTT
j_gene: TRBJ1-1; abundance: -; d_gene: TRBD1; v_gene: TRBV7-2; len: 15; CDR3aa: CASSSGLQGTTEAFF; CDR3nt: TGTGCCAGCAGCTCCGGGTTACAGGGGACCACTGAAGCTTTCTTT
j_gene: TRBJ2-2; abundance: -; d_gene: TRBD1; v_gene: TRBV11-2; len: 16; CDR3aa: CASSLSGQGLIGELFF; CDR3nt: TGTGCCAGCAGCTTATCGGGACAGGGGCTAATCGGGGAGCTGTTTTTT
j_gene: TRBJ2-7; abundance: once; d_gene: -; v_gene: TRBV30; len: 17; CDR3aa: CAWSEAGAIWSSYEQYF; CDR3nt: TGTGCCTGGAGTGAAGCAGGGGCGATCTGGAGCTCCTACGAGCAGTACTTC
j_gene: TRBJ1-3; abundance: -; d_gene: TRBD1; v_gene: TRBV5-4; len: 16; CDR3aa: CASSPGQGSSGNTIYF; CDR3nt: TGTGCCAGCAGCCCGGGACAGGGTAGCTCTGGAAACACCATATATTTT
j_gene: TRBJ2-7; abundance: few; d_gene: TRBD2; v_gene: TRBV5-1; len: 17; CDR3aa: CASSFSSGSTTFYEQYF; CDR3nt: TGCGCCAGCAGCTTTTCTAGCGGGAGCACCACCTTTTACGAGCAGTACTTC
j_gene: TRBJ2-1; abundance: -; d_gene: TRBD1; v_gene: TRBV11-2; len: 17; CDR3aa: CASSLGPDRGNYNEQFF; CDR3nt: TGTGCCAGCAGCTTAGGCCCCGACAGGGGGAATTACAATGAGCAGTTCTTC
j_gene: TRBJ2-5; abundance: -; d_gene: -; v_gene: TRBV10-3; len: 14; CDR3aa: CAISEDKVRETQYF; CDR3nt: TGTGCCATCAGTGAGGACAAGGTTCGGGAGACCCAGTACTTC
j_gene: TRBJ1-1; abundance: -; d_gene: -; v_gene: TRBV28; len: 14; CDR3aa: CASSLGRKSTEAFF; CDR3nt: TGTGCCAGCAGTTTAGGGAGAAAGAGCACTGAAGCTTTCTTT
j_gene: TRBJ2-7; abundance: -; d_gene: TRBD2; v_gene: TRBV28; len: 13; CDR3aa: CASGLAGLYEQYF; CDR3nt: TGTGCCAGCGGACTAGCGGGACTCTACGAGCAGTACTTC
j_gene: TRBJ2-2; abundance: few; d_gene: -; v_gene: TRBV11-3; len: 15; CDR3aa: CASSAGDAIGGELFF; CDR3nt: TGTGCCAGCAGCGCAGGGGACGCCATTGGCGGGGAGCTGTTTTTT
j_gene: TRBJ2-3; abundance: -; d_gene: TRBD2; v_gene: TRBV7-9; len: 15; CDR3aa: CASSPGTSFRDTQYF; CDR3nt: TGTGCCAGCAGCCCCGGGACTAGCTTTAGGGATACGCAGTATTTT
j_gene: TRBJ2-5; abundance: few; d_gene: TRBD2; v_gene: TRBV7-9; len: 18; CDR3aa: CASSPGLAGGSYQETQYF; CDR3nt: TGTGCCAGCAGCCCCGGACTAGCGGGAGGAAGTTACCAAGAGACCCAGTACTTC
j_gene: TRBJ1-5; abundance: -; d_gene: -; v_gene: TRBV15; len: 13; CDR3aa: CATSRDPEPPQHF; CDR3nt: TGTGCCACCAGCAGAGATCCCGAGCCGCCCCAGCATTTT
j_gene: TRBJ2-3; abundance: -; d_gene: TRBD1; v_gene: TRBV7-3; len: 15; CDR3aa: CASSPFQGGTDTQYF; CDR3nt: TGTGCCAGCAGTCCTTTTCAGGGGGGCACAGATACGCAGTATTTT
j_gene: TRBJ1-4; abundance: few; d_gene: TRBD1; v_gene: TRBV30; len: 15; CDR3aa: CAWSVRGTGKEKLFF; CDR3nt: TGTGCCTGGAGTGTAAGAGGGACAGGGAAGGAAAAACTGTTTTTT
j_gene: TRBJ2-7; abundance: -; d_gene: TRBD2; v_gene: TRBV30; len: 18; CDR3aa: CAWSLWAARTSGRVEQYF; CDR3nt: TGTGCCTGGTCCCTCTGGGCAGCGAGGACTAGCGGGAGGGTGGAGCAGTACTTC
j_gene: TRBJ2-1; abundance: -; d_gene: TRBD1; v_gene: TRBV18; len: 16; CDR3aa: CASSPRDRVSYNEQFF; CDR3nt: TGTGCCAGCTCACCGAGGGACAGGGTATCCTACAATGAGCAGTTCTTC
j_gene: TRBJ2-1; abundance: -; d_gene: TRBD2; v_gene: TRBV9; len: 13; CDR3aa: CASSPGGSNEQFF; CDR3nt: TGTGCCAGCAGCCCGGGGGGGAGCAATGAGCAGTTCTTC
j_gene: TRBJ2-6; abundance: -; d_gene: TRBD1; v_gene: TRBV23-1; len: 18; CDR3aa: CASSQGRQGDSGANGLTF; CDR3nt: TGCGCCAGCAGTCAAGGGAGACAGGGAGACTCTGGGGCCAACGGCCTGACTTTC